This T cell receptor beta chain was identified during a study of blood T cell repertoires in COVID-19. Whole-study context: Whether acute or convalescent, the COVID-19 samples came from the United States, Italy and Spain. PBMCs, B-cell-depleted T cells, or T cells provided the cDNA or gDNA that made up the material.

This clone has more than one count but fewer than ten. This CDR3 region has 16 residues. Germline assignment: CDR1 KGHDR and CDR2 SFDVKD. V was pared by 4 bases and J by 4 bases, with 10 bases of the junction left unmatched. In the authors' workflow: Estimates of nucleated cell counts were drawn from the amplification of reference gene primers. Generated by immunoSEQ multiplex PCR, the TCRdb table keeps only in-frame clones and is missing some. The V and J calls and clone size come from that table; D and trimming were worked out from the DNA. This table holds fewer than 200,000 clones, around 86% found once.

The receptor was isolated from a man aged 50 to 59 with active or convalescent COVID-19. The chain is built from TRBV24-1 and TRBJ2-7; 9 bases agree with TRBD1. Input material: peripheral blood. CDR3 sequence reads: CATSDAGTGSLYEQYF. In DNA, the CDR3 is TGTGCCACCAGTGACGCCGGGACAGGGTCTTTATACGAGCAGTACTTC.